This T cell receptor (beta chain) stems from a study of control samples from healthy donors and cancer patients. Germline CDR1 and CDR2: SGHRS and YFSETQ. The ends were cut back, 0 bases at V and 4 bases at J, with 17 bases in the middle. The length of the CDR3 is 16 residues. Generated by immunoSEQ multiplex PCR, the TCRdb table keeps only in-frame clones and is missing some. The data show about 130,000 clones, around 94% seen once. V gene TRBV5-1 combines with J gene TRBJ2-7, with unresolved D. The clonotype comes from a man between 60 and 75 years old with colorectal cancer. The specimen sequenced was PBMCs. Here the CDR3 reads CASSLGSFRLSYEQYF. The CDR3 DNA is TGCGCCAGCAGCTTGGGGTCGTTTCGGCTGTCTTACGAGCAGTACTTC.